These 28 T cell receptor beta chains originate from one sample sequenced in a study of blood T cell repertoires in COVID-19. Assay used: immunoSEQ multiplex PCR; TCRdb lists only in-frame clones, some missing. This table has approximately 50,000 clones, approximately 91% appearing once. Sequencing input: peripheral blood. The receptors stem from a man over 45 with active COVID-19.

The CDR3 bases are TGTGCCAGCAGCCCAATCAGCGGTCTACTAGCGGGGACAGATACGCAGTATTTT. Translation: CASSPISGLLAGTDTQYF. J is TRBJ2-3 and V is TRBV4-2; TRBD2 aligns across 10 bases. Germline V CDR1 and CDR2: LGHNA, YNFKEQ. V was pared by 4 bases and J by 3 bases, with 13 bases of the junction left unmatched. The CDR3 sequence is 18 residues long.

The chain combines TRBV7-2 with TRBJ2-7, with 10 bases matching TRBD2. This CDR3 comprises 18 residues. The J segment lost 3 bases and the V segment lost 1 base, leaving 12 bases of the junction unmatched. CDR1 is SGHTA, CDR2 FQGNSA, per germline. CDR3 bases: TGTGCCAGCAGCTTAGTTTGGGCCGGGGCTAGCGGGAGCTACGAGCAGTACTTC. Translation gives CASSLVWAGASGSYEQYF.

This chain uses TRBV3-1 (or the pseudogene TRBV3-2) with TRBJ2-5, with 9 bases lining up with TRBD2. Germline CDR1 is LGHDT and CDR2 is YNNKEL (reference sequence). The V gene end was trimmed by 0 bases and the J gene end by 5 bases; junction bases not matched to a gene: 10. This CDR3 is built from 17 residues. The CDR3 region has the DNA TGTGCCAGCAGCCAAGAGAGGCGGGAGGGCTGGAGGGAGACCCAGTACTTC. This gives the protein CASSQERREGWRETQYF.

The genes are TRBV2 and TRBJ2-5; unclear D gene. The ends were cut back, 4 bases at V and 3 bases at J, with 9 bases in the middle. The CDR3 has 13 amino acids. Germline-derived CDR1 and CDR2 are SNHLY and FYNNEI. The CDR3: CASSGLGKETQYF. For the CDR3, the DNA is TGTGCCAGCAGTGGGCTAGGTAAAGAGACCCAGTACTTC.

The chain carries TRBV27 and TRBJ2-5; 10 bases line up with TRBD2. Losses at the gene ends were 7 bases for V and 5 bases for J; bases not matched to a gene: 19. This CDR3 contains 18 residues. Germline V gene sequence: CDR1 MNHEY, CDR2 SMNVEV (reference sequence). The CDR3 loop reads CASTYLLPPGLARETQYF. CDR3 DNA sequence: TGTGCCAGCACATATCTGCTGCCGCCGGGACTAGCGCGCGAGACCCAGTACTTC.

Written as DNA, the CDR3 is TGTGCCAGCAGCTCTTGGACAGCTAACTATGGCTACACCTTC. Amino acid sequence: CASSSWTANYGYTF. This chain uses TRBV5-6 with TRBJ1-2, with D possibly being TRBD1 (6 bases). The CDR3 has 14 amino acids. The germline V and J ends were trimmed by 3 bases and 0 bases, with 9 bases remaining between them. The germline CDR1 and CDR2 sequences are SGHDT and YYEEEE.

This clone has just one count. This chain links TRBV11-3 with TRBJ2-3; no clear D. Germline V gene lookup returns CDR1 SGHNT and CDR2 YENEEA. Trimming took 4 bases from V and 1 from J, leaving 6 bases between them. This CDR3 region has 13 residues. As DNA, the CDR3 is TGTGCCAGCAGCTCTCAGGGCACAGATACGCAGTATTTT. It codes for CASSSQGTDTQYF. The variable domain in full, with the rest retrieved from reference TRBV11-3 and TRBJ2-3, is EAGVVQSPRYKIIEKKQPVAFWCNPISGHNTLYWYLQNLGQGPELLIRYENEEAVDDSQLPKDRFSAERLKGVDSTLKIQPAELGDSAVYLCASSSQGTDTQYFGPGTRLTVL.

The chain has TRBV4-2 and TRBJ1-2; D uncertain. V lost 0 bases and J lost 2, with 10 bases in between. The CDR3 contains 15 residues. Germline loops: CDR1 LGHNA, CDR2 YNFKEQ. The CDR3, as DNA: TGTGCCAGCAGCCAAGAAGGACTCGTGAACTATGGCTACACCTTC. Residues: CASSQEGLVNYGYTF.

This clone was recorded a few times. The chain employs TRBV7-2 and TRBJ2-3, with D maybe TRBD2 (6 bases). This CDR3 contains 14 residues. Between the trimmed V and J ends, which lost 3 bases and 2 bases, there was a span of 9 bases. Germline CDR1 SGHTA, CDR2 FQGNSA. CDR3 sequence: CASSFRRVTDTQYF. In DNA, the CDR3 is TGTGCCAGCAGCTTCCGGAGGGTCACAGATACGCAGTATTTT.

The genes are TRBV7-6 and TRBJ2-7; 7 nucleotides line up with TRBD1. Losses at the gene ends were 4 bases for V and 0 bases for J; bases not matched to a gene: 3. This CDR3 has 14 residues. Per germline, CDR1 SGHVS and CDR2 FNYEAQ. The CDR3 bases are TGTGCCAGCAGCTCGGACAGGAGCTCCTACGAGCAGTACTTC. Translation: CASSSDRSSYEQYF.

The V and J genes are TRBV3-1 (or the pseudogene TRBV3-2) and TRBJ2-2; D unclear. The CDR3 runs to 12 residues. The germline CDR1 and CDR2 sequences are LGHDT and YNNKEL (reference sequence). The germline V and J ends were trimmed by 4 bases and 8 bases, with 8 bases remaining between them. CDR3 nucleotides: TGTGCCAGCAGCCTGGGCCGGGGGGAGCTGTTTTTT. It codes for CASSLGRGELFF.

The chain employs TRBV3-1 (or the pseudogene TRBV3-2) and TRBJ2-7; 7 bases align to TRBD2. Germline assignment: CDR1 LGHDT and CDR2 YNNKEL (reference sequence). The CDR3 runs to 15 residues. The V gene end was trimmed by 2 bases and the J gene end by 6 bases; junction bases not matched to a gene: 10. Here the CDR3 DNA reads TGTGCCAGCAGCCAAATCCCAGGGAGGGCCGTCGAGCAGTACTTC. Its translation is CASSQIPGRAVEQYF.

The CDR3 sequence: CASSLSGPGGYGYTF. CDR3 bases: TGTGCCAGCAGTTTATCCGGGCCAGGGGGCTATGGCTACACCTTC. The chain is built from TRBV27 and TRBJ1-2, with TRBD1 identical over 7 bases. The CDR3 is made up of 15 amino acids. V lost 0 bases and J lost 4; bases outside the gene matches: 5. CDR1 MNHEY and CDR2 SMNVEV come from the germline V gene (reference sequence).

This clone was counted between two and nine times. V usage is TRBV7-8 and J usage is TRBJ1-1, with 12 positions matching TRBD1. The germline CDR1 and CDR2 sequences are SGHVS and FQNEAQ. This CDR3 is built from 16 residues. V trimming: 7 bases; J trimming: 5 bases; junction bases outside the gene matches: 11. The CDR3 protein is CASTLVGQGALTEAFF. CDR3 in DNA: TGTGCCAGCACCCTAGTGGGACAGGGGGCCCTGACTGAAGCTTTCTTT.

The CDR3 sequence is CASSPGRGSGRRDEQFF. The CDR3 nucleotides are TGTGCCAGCAGCCCTGGGCGAGGTAGCGGGAGACGCGATGAGCAGTTCTTC. The V and J genes are TRBV28 and TRBJ2-1; 9 bases fit TRBD2. This CDR3 contains 17 residues. Looked up from germline, CDR1 is MDHEN and CDR2 is SYDVKM. V lost 6 bases, J lost 8 bases, and 17 bases stayed unmatched.

V gene TRBV6-5 combines with J gene TRBJ2-7; 7 bases are a match to TRBD1. CDR3 length: 15 residues. The V gene's germline CDR1 is MNHEY and CDR2 SVGAGI. V shed 0 bases, J shed 3 bases, and the junction held 5 bases outside the gene matches. CDR3 nucleotide sequence: TGTGCCAGCAGTTACTCGAGGGGGCCTATCTACGAGCAGTACTTC. This sequence encodes CASSYSRGPIYEQYF.

The J gene is TRBJ1-5, the V gene TRBV6-5; D ambiguous. Germline V lookup: CDR1 MNHEY, CDR2 SVGAGI. The CDR3 covers 14 residues. V lost 7 bases and J 4 bases, leaving 14 bases between the germline ends. The CDR3 DNA reads TGTGCCAGCACCCTAGGAGGGTTTAATCAGCCCCAGCATTTT. Residues: CASTLGGFNQPQHF.

This clone was seen only once. This rearrangement joins TRBV5-1 to TRBJ1-1; the D gene is possibly TRBD1 (6 bases). Germline CDR1 is SGHRS and CDR2 is YFSETQ. The CDR3 length is 19 residues. V was shortened by 0 bases and J by 0 bases, with 21 bases between the two germline ends. The CDR3 DNA follows: TGCGCCAGCAGCTTGGCCCGTGGGGGCTTTGTGTCAGTGAACACTGAAGCTTTCTTT. This encodes CASSLARGGFVSVNTEAFF.

The chain employs TRBV2 and TRBJ2-1, with 7 positions matching TRBD2. Looked up from germline, CDR1 is SNHLY and CDR2 is FYNNEI. J gave up 3 bases and V 9 bases, and 5 bases lay outside the gene matches. This CDR3 comprises 13 residues. The CDR3 is CASFGGNYNEQFF. The CDR3 bases are TGTGCCAGTTTCGGGGGGAACTACAATGAGCAGTTCTTC. The variable domain in full, completed from reference TRBV2 and TRBJ2-1, reads EPEVTQTPSHQVTQMGQEVILRCVPISNHLYFYWYRQILGQKVEFLVSFYNNEISEKSEIFDDQFSVERPDGSNFTLKIRSTKLEDSAMYFCASFGGNYNEQFFGPGTRLTVL.

The V gene is TRBV18, the J gene TRBJ1-6, with 7 positions matching TRBD1. Germline V CDR1 and CDR2: KGHSH, LQKENI. CDR3 length: 14 amino acids. Trimming took 3 bases from V and 7 from J; bases not matched to a gene: 3. The CDR3 nucleotides read TGTGCCAGCTCACCGGGCAGGGGGAATTCACCCCTCCACTTT. Translated: CASSPGRGNSPLHF.

This clone is a singleton in its sample. This chain uses TRBV10-3 with TRBJ1-3; D is uncertain. The CDR3 spans 12 residues. The V gene's germline CDR1 is ENHRY and CDR2 SYGVKD. Trimming shortened V by 0 bases and J by 10 bases, and 7 bases separated the two germline ends. CDR3: CAISESEGTIYF. In DNA form, the CDR3 reads TGTGCCATCAGTGAGTCAGAGGGTACCATATATTTT.

The V gene is TRBV25-1, the J gene TRBJ2-7; maybe TRBD2 (5 bases). This CDR3 has 13 amino acids. V was cut by 3 bases and J by 6 bases, with 12 bases left in between. Germline V CDR1 and CDR2: MGHDK, SYGVNS. CDR3 DNA: TGTGCCAGCAGTGACCCTACCGGGGTCGAGCAGTACTTC. It translates to CASSDPTGVEQYF.

Regarding this clone: Sequence at one end of the junction differs from germline and may be a read error. This chain joins TRBV12-3 or TRBV12-4 and TRBJ2-4; D uncertain. This CDR3 has 13 residues. CDR3 DNA: TGTGCCAGCAGTTTTTCGGGTAACACCGCCTTTATCTTC. This sequence encodes CASSFSGNTAFIF.

The gene calls are TRBV10-3 and TRBJ1-6; D unresolved. Per the germline V gene, CDR1 is ENHRY and CDR2 is SYGVKD. V lost 8 bases to trimming and J lost 5 bases, with 25 bases between them. This CDR3 is 18 amino acids long. The CDR3 sequence: CAIRETSPGYTNNSPLHF. The DNA for the CDR3 is TGTGCCATCCGCGAAACGTCTCCAGGTTATACGAATAATTCACCCCTCCACTTT.

The chain is built from TRBV7-9 and TRBJ1-5, with a weak D call TRBD1 (5 bases). Germline CDR1 reads SEHNR; CDR2 reads FQNEAQ (reference sequence). This CDR3 has 14 residues. Trimming took 3 bases from V and 5 from J, leaving 11 bases between them. CDR3 sequence: CASSFGGEYQPQHF. DNA for the CDR3: TGTGCCAGCAGCTTCGGGGGGGAATATCAGCCCCAGCATTTT.

The genes are TRBV6-1 and TRBJ1-6; D remains unclear. Germline V CDR1 and CDR2: MNHNS, SASEGT. Trimming took off 4 bases at V and 2 bases at J, with 18 bases between the two ends. The CDR3 has 18 residues. CDR3 bases: TGTGCCAGCAGTGCACTACCAAGGAGCCCAACCTATAATTCACCCCTCCACTTT. Translated: CASSALPRSPTYNSPLHF.

This clone was recorded a few times. The chain has TRBV10-3 and TRBJ2-7, with TRBD1 matching 9 bases. Germline values: CDR1 ENHRY, CDR2 SYGVKD. This CDR3 comprises 15 residues. The V segment lost 5 bases and the J segment 2 bases; nucleotides outside the gene matches: 7. Here the CDR3 DNA reads TGTGCCATCAGTCCCGGGACAGGGACGACCTACGAGCAGTACTTC. It translates to CAISPGTGTTYEQYF.

The rearrangement links TRBV29-1 to TRBJ2-2, with TRBD1 matching 8 bases. J was trimmed by 2 bases and V by 7 bases; bases with no gene match: 9. CDR1 is SQVTM and CDR2 is ANQGSEA in the germline V gene. This CDR3 has 15 residues. In nucleotides, the CDR3 is TGCAGCGCCGACTCAGGGGGCGGAAACACCGGGGAGCTGTTTTTT. Its protein is CSADSGGGNTGELFF.